Listed below are T cell receptor beta chains from one sample, sequenced in a study of blood T cell repertoires in COVID-19. Libraries were prepared by immunoSEQ multiplex PCR; TCRdb keeps only in-frame clonotypes and omits some of them. The data hold over 95,000 clones, with 70% to 80% observed a single time. Sequenced material: peripheral blood. These receptors were taken from an elderly woman with active or convalescent COVID-19. Both conserved end residues are part of each CDR3. D genes are given only for firm matches. The size field is filled for only some rows; it gives once, few, many or a size class.

TRBV10-3	TRBJ1-2	-	TRBD1	CAIRPSGTGANYGYTF	TGTGCCATCAGACCCTCCGGGACAGGGGCTAACTATGGCTACACCTTC
TRBV4-3	TRBJ1-4	few	TRBD1	CASSPQGEGEKLFF	TGCGCCAGCAGCCCACAGGGGGAAGGTGAAAAACTGTTTTTT
TRBV6-5	TRBJ2-1	-	TRBD2	CASRPAGGFAFF	TGTGCCAGCAGACCGGCGGGGGGATTTGCGTTCTTC
TRBV5-6	TRBJ2-3	-	TRBD2	CASTRRGLAGVSLDTQYF	TGTGCCAGCACCCGAAGGGGACTAGCGGGAGTAAGTCTAGATACGCAGTATTTT
TRBV9	TRBJ2-6	-	-	CASSVGGAGANVLTF	TGTGCCAGCAGCGTAGGGGGAGCTGGGGCCAACGTCCTGACTTTC
TRBV9	TRBJ2-1	-	TRBD2	CASSPTGTGGHYNEQFF	TGTGCCAGCAGCCCGACCGGGACGGGAGGGCATTACAATGAGCAGTTCTTC
TRBV9	TRBJ1-2	-	-	CASSVAAGASFDGYTF	TGTGCCAGCAGCGTAGCTGCAGGGGCGAGTTTTGATGGCTACACCTTC
TRBV28	TRBJ2-7	-	-	CASSLGAAGAYQYEQYF	TGTGCCAGCAGTTTAGGTGCGGCGGGGGCGTACCAATACGAGCAGTACTTC
TRBV6-5	TRBJ2-1	-	TRBD2	CASSYWTSGKGEQFF	TGTGCCAGCAGTTACTGGACTAGCGGGAAAGGGGAGCAGTTCTTC
TRBV5-6	TRBJ2-7	once	TRBD2	CASSLLSGSGDEQYF	TGTGCCAGCAGCCTCCTAAGCGGGAGCGGGGACGAGCAGTACTTC
TRBV5-1	TRBJ2-1	-	-	CASSLLQGSSYNEQFF	TGTGCCAGCAGCTTGCTGCAGGGGAGCTCCTACAATGAGCAGTTCTTC
TRBV27	TRBJ2-3	few	TRBD2	CASRMGLGYADTQYF	TGTGCCAGCAGGATGGGACTAGGATACGCAGATACGCAGTATTTT
TRBV29-1	TRBJ2-3	-	TRBD2	CSVEVGGAGTDTQYF	TGCAGCGTTGAAGTCGGGGGGGCCGGCACAGATACGCAGTATTTT
TRBV11-2	TRBJ2-1	-	TRBD2	CASSPIAGVSYNEQFF	TGTGCCAGCAGTCCCATAGCGGGAGTTAGCTACAATGAGCAGTTCTTC
TRBV7-2	TRBJ2-1	-	-	CASSPRGGDYNEQFF	TGTGCCAGCAGCCCTAGAGGGGGGGATTACAATGAGCAGTTCTTC
TRBV5-5	TRBJ1-4	-	TRBD1	CASSPQGAREKLFF	TGTGCCAGCAGTCCACAGGGGGCCAGGGAAAAACTGTTTTTT
TRBV27	TRBJ2-5	-	TRBD1	CASRPTGGQGAISWETQYF	TGTGCCAGCAGGCCGACTGGGGGACAGGGGGCTATTTCCTGGGAGACCCAGTACTTC
TRBV11-2	TRBJ2-2	-	TRBD2	CASSPTGGTGELFF	TGTGCCAGCAGCCCGACGGGGGGGACCGGGGAGCTGTTTTTT
TRBV28	TRBJ1-6	few	TRBD1	CASLLGGENSPLHF	TGTGCCAGCCTATTAGGGGGCGAGAATTCACCCCTCCACTTT
TRBV12-5	TRBJ1-1	-	-	CASVSGAYGEAFF	TGTGCTAGTGTGAGTGGGGCGTACGGAGAAGCTTTCTTT
TRBV2	TRBJ2-5	-	-	CASSGGRETQYF	TGTGCCAGCAGTGGAGGGCGGGAGACCCAGTACTTC
TRBV19	TRBJ1-4	-	TRBD1	CASSRSGGPNEKLFF	TGTGCCAGTAGCAGATCAGGGGGCCCTAATGAAAAACTGTTTTTT
TRBV18	TRBJ2-1	-	TRBD2	CASSPQRLAGYEQFF	TGTGCCAGCTCACCACAGAGACTAGCGGGATATGAGCAGTTCTTC
TRBV12-3/TRBV12-4	TRBJ1-5	-	TRBD1	CASSMTGDQPQHF	TGTGCCAGCAGTATGACAGGGGATCAGCCCCAGCATTTT
TRBV9	TRBJ2-1	-	TRBD1	CASSVVQGASYNEQFF	TGTGCCAGCAGCGTAGTTCAGGGGGCCTCCTACAATGAGCAGTTCTTC
TRBV5-1	TRBJ2-3	few	TRBD2	CASRVGLAGVGDTQYF	TGCGCCAGCAGGGTCGGACTAGCGGGAGTTGGAGATACGCAGTATTTT
TRBV29-1	TRBJ2-7	-	TRBD1	CSVEPGQGTYEQYF	TGCAGCGTGGAACCGGGACAGGGAACGTACGAGCAGTACTTC
TRBV7-9	TRBJ1-5	-	-	CASSPAGGADQPQHF	TGTGCCAGCAGCCCGGCGGGGGGCGCGGATCAGCCCCAGCATTTT
TRBV11-3	TRBJ2-3	-	TRBD2	CASSNRLAGGLSTQYF	TGTGCCAGCAGCAACCGCCTAGCGGGAGGGCTAAGTACGCAGTATTTT
TRBV18	TRBJ2-7	-	TRBD1	CASSLRQGSYEQYF	TGTGCCAGCTCACTTAGACAGGGGTCCTACGAGCAGTACTTC
TRBV18	TRBJ2-3	once	-	CASSPYHAAASTDTQYF	TGTGCCAGCTCACCCTACCACGCGGCAGCTAGCACAGATACGCAGTATTTT
TRBV5-4	TRBJ2-3	-	TRBD2	CASSRGTSGNGDTQYF	TGTGCCAGCAGCAGAGGGACTAGCGGGAATGGAGATACGCAGTATTTT
TRBV19	TRBJ2-7	-	-	CASSIVVGQFYEQYF	TGTGCCAGTAGTATAGTGGTCGGACAGTTCTACGAGCAGTACTTC
TRBV7-2	TRBJ2-4	-	TRBD1	CASSLATGVGAKNIQYF	TGTGCCAGCAGCTTAGCCACAGGGGTGGGAGCCAAAAACATTCAGTACTTC
TRBV7-2	TRBJ2-1	-	TRBD2	CASSLVAGQTDEQFF	TGTGCCAGCAGCTTAGTAGCGGGGCAGACAGATGAGCAGTTCTTC
TRBV5-4	TRBJ2-3	-	-	CASSLRRASDSDTQYF	TGTGCCAGCAGCTTGAGGCGTGCTAGCGATTCAGATACGCAGTATTTT